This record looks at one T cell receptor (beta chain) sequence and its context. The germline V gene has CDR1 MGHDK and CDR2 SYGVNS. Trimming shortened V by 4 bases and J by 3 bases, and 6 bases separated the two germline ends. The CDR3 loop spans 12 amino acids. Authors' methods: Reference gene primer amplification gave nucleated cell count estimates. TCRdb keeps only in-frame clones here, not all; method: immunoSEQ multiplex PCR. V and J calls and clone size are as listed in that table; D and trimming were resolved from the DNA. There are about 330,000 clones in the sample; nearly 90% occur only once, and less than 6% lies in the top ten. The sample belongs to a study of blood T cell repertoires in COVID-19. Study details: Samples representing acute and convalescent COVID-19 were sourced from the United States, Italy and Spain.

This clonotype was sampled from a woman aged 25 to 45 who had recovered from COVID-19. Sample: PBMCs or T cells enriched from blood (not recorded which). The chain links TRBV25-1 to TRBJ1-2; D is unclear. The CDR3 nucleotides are TGTGCCAGCAGTGGAGGCGACTATGGCTACACCTTC. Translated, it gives CASSGGDYGYTF.